This TCR beta chain originates from a study of blood T cell repertoires in COVID-19. Study in general: Spain, Italy and the United States supplied samples that represented acute and convalescent COVID-19. The cDNA or gDNA used as material had been derived from T cells, B-cell-depleted T cells, or PBMCs.

Original handling: Nucleated cell counts were estimated from reference gene primer amplification. The method was immunoSEQ multiplex PCR; TCRdb's version includes in-frame clones alone and lacks a portion of them. That table is the source of V, J and clone size, and D and trimming were worked out from the DNA. This sample carries about 97,000 clones, around 84% of them seen once, and the ten largest clones take about 1.7%. Germline V gene data show CDR1 as SQVTM and CDR2 as ANQGSEA. The CDR3 runs to 13 residues. J was trimmed by 7 bases and V by 4 bases; bases with no gene match: 9. The V gene is TRBV29-1, the J gene TRBJ1-2; TRBD1 aligns across 7 bases. Sample: peripheral blood. The source is a woman in her sixties or seventies with active or convalescent COVID-19. CDR3 nucleotide sequence: TGCAGCGTTGGGGCAGGGGGGCGTGGTGGCTACACCTTC. Protein sequence: CSVGAGGRGGYTF.